Detailed here is one T cell receptor (beta chain). The data stem from a study of blood T cell repertoires in COVID-19. Study overall: Specimens from acute and convalescent COVID-19 originated in the United States, Italy and Spain. T cells, B-cell-depleted T cells, or PBMCs provided the cDNA or gDNA that served as material.

The V gene's germline CDR1 is SGHAT and CDR2 FQNNGV. The ends were cut back, 0 bases at V and 8 bases at J, with 14 bases in the middle. The CDR3 loop spans 16 amino acids. Authors' analysis steps: Reference gene primer amplification yielded estimated nucleated cell counts. The table came from immunoSEQ multiplex PCR; TCRdb's copy has only in-frame clones and leaves some out. That table is the source of V, J and clone size, and D and trimming were worked out from the DNA. The sample carries about 300,000 clones, around 88% recorded once. The clonotype was recovered from a woman aged 50 to 60 with acute or convalescent COVID-19. Sequencing was carried out using peripheral blood. The chain recombines TRBV11-2 with TRBJ1-6; unclear D gene. The CDR3 region has the DNA TGTGCCAGCAGCTTAGAGGTTACACCTCCCGATTCACCCCTCCACTTT. Its translation is CASSLEVTPPDSPLHF.